The 8 T cell receptor beta chains below were found in one sample sequenced in a study of blood T cell repertoires in COVID-19. Assay: immunoSEQ multiplex PCR; the TCRdb copy retains only in-frame clones and omits some. The data contain roughly 180,000 clones, about 84% of them singletons. Sequences were obtained from peripheral blood. The receptors here all came from a woman aged 25 to 45 with acute or convalescent COVID-19.

The rearrangement links TRBV18 to TRBJ1-4, with 7 bases lining up with TRBD1. The trim removed 6 bases at V and 7 bases at J, leaving 11 bases unmatched. The V gene's germline CDR1 is KGHSH and CDR2 LQKENI. CDR3 size: 15 residues. CDR3 nucleotide sequence: TGTGCCAGCTCGACGGGGGCAGGGGGATTTGAAAAACTGTTTTTT. It yields the protein CASSTGAGGFEKLFF.

The chain combines TRBV2 with TRBJ2-1, with D tentatively TRBD1 (5 bases). Trimming stripped 6 bases from V and 0 bases from J, with 15 bases between. This CDR3 contains 16 residues. Germline CDR1 reads SNHLY; CDR2 reads FYNNEI. Written as DNA, the CDR3 is TGTGCCAGCAGGACCGCGACAGTCAGCTCCTACAATGAGCAGTTCTTC. Protein sequence: CASRTATVSSYNEQFF.

The chain joins TRBV5-1 to TRBJ1-2; 8 bases line up with TRBD1. The CDR3 length is 15 residues. V gave up 2 bases and J gave up 4 bases; unmatched junction bases: 7. CDR1 is SGHRS and CDR2 is YFSETQ in the germline V gene. The CDR3 nucleotides read TGCGCCAGCAGCTTCACAGGGGGTGATCGCTATGGCTACACCTTC. It codes for CASSFTGGDRYGYTF.

The chain links TRBV30 to TRBJ1-3; unclear D gene. The V gene lost 0 bases and the J gene lost 2 bases, with 5 bases spanning the gap. The CDR3 is 13 residues long. Germline CDR1 is GTSNPN and CDR2 is SVGIG (reference sequence). As DNA, the CDR3 is TGTGCCTGGAGTGTTTCGGCTGGAAACACCATATATTTT. Its protein is CAWSVSAGNTIYF.

This rearrangement joins TRBV6-5 to TRBJ1-1; maybe TRBD1 (5 bases). Deletions cut 3 bases from V and 4 bases from J, with 9 bases between. The CDR3 spans 13 residues. Germline V gene sequence: CDR1 MNHEY, CDR2 SVGAGI. The CDR3 coding sequence is TGTGCCAGCAGTTATCGGGGGAGCACTGAAGCTTTCTTT. Translated: CASSYRGSTEAFF.

This clone was recorded only once. This sequence joins TRBV2 and TRBJ1-2; no reliable D call. The CDR3 has 15 residues. Per the germline V gene, CDR1 is SNHLY and CDR2 is FYNNEI. V was pared by 6 bases and J by 0 bases, with 14 bases between. CDR3 nucleotides: TGTGCCAGCAGCCGCGGACGGGGAGCTAACTATGGCTACACCTTC. It encodes CASSRGRGANYGYTF.

The V call is TRBV16, the J call TRBJ1-1; 9 bases agree with TRBD1. Losses at the gene ends were 1 base for V and 4 bases for J; bases not matched to a gene: 1. The CDR3 runs to 14 residues. The germline V gene has CDR1 KGHSY and CDR2 FQNENV. CDR3 residues: CASSQWGQGTEAFF. CDR3 nucleotides: TGTGCCAGCAGCCAATGGGGACAGGGCACTGAAGCTTTCTTT.

J is TRBJ1-1 and V is TRBV6-2 or TRBV6-3; D remains unclear. The CDR3 extends over 14 amino acids. V lost 6 bases to trimming and J lost 1 base, with 12 bases between them. Germline loops: CDR1 MNHEY, CDR2 SVGEGT. The CDR3 region is CASSLSGRNTEAFF. DNA of the CDR3: TGTGCCAGCAGCCTGAGTGGGAGGAACACTGAAGCTTTCTTT.